This T cell receptor (beta chain) emerged from a study of blood T cell repertoires in COVID-19. The repertoire was sequenced with immunoSEQ multiplex PCR; TCRdb's copy has only in-frame clones and lacks some. The sample contains about 74,000 clones, 70% to 90% of which appear only once. The CDR3 totals 13 residues. V gave up 3 bases and J gave up 5 bases, with 13 bases separating them. The germline V gene encodes CDR1 GTSNPN and CDR2 SVGIG (reference sequence). The sample consisted of peripheral blood. V and J are TRBV30 and TRBJ2-5, with D possibly being TRBD1 (6 bases). This TCR came from a woman aged 80 or over with acute or convalescent COVID-19. In DNA, the CDR3 is TGTGCCTGGAGCCAACAGGGATCCGAGACCCAGTACTTC. This translates into CAWSQQGSETQYF.